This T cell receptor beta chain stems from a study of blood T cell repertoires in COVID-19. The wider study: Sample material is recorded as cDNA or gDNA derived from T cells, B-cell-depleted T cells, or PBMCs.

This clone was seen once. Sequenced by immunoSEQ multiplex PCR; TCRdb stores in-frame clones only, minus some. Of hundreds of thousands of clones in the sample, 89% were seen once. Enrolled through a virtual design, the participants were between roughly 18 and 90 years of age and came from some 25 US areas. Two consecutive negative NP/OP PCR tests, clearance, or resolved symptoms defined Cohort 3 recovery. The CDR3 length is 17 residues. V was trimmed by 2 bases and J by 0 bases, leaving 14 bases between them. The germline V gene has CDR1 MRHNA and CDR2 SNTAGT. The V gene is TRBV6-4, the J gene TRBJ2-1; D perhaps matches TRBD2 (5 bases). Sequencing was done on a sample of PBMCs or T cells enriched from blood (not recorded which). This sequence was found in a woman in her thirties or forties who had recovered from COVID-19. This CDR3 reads CASSDGWGASSYNEQFF. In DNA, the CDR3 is TGTGCCAGCAGTGACGGATGGGGAGCTAGCTCCTACAATGAGCAGTTCTTC.